The T cell receptor beta chain described here comes from a study of cytomegalovirus exposure and HLA in healthy donors. V shed 3 bases and J 3 bases; nucleotides not matched to a gene: 3. The V gene's germline CDR1 is KGHSH and CDR2 LQKENI. The CDR3 is made up of 15 amino acids. The PCR contained 60 Vbeta and 13 Jbeta primers. The protocol was immunoSEQ multiplex PCR, while the TCRdb copy is restricted to in-frame clones and leaves out a portion. The repertoire consists of about 120,000 clones, with more than 70% occurring once and the leading ten covering 0.95% to 1.1%. Material for sequencing was PBMCs. This chain uses TRBV18 with TRBJ1-5; TRBD1 matches at 9 bases. The receptor's source is a human donor in good health. In DNA form, the CDR3 reads TGTGCCAGCTCACCTGGACAGGGGACCAATCAGCCCCAGCATTTT. It codes for CASSPGQGTNQPQHF.